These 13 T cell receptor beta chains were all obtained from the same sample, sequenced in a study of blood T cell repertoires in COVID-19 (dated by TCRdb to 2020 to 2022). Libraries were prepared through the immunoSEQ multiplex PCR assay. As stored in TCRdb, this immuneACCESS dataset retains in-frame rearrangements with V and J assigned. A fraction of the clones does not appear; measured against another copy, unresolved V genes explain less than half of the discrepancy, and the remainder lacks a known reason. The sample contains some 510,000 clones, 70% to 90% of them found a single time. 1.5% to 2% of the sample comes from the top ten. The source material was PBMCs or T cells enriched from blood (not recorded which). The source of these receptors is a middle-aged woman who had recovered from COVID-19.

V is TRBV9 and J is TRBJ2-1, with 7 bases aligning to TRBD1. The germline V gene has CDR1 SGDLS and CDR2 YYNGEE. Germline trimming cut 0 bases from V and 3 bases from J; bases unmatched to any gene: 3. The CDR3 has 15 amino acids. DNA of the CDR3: TGTGCCAGCAGCGTAGGTTCAGGGGGCTACAATGAGCAGTTCTTC. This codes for CASSVGSGGYNEQFF.

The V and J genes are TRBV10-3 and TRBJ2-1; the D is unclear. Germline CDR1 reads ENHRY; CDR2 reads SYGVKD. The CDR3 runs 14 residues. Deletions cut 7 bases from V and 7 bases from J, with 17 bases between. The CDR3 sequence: CAIMALPERNEQFF. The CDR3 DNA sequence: TGTGCCATCATGGCACTACCTGAACGGAATGAGCAGTTCTTC.

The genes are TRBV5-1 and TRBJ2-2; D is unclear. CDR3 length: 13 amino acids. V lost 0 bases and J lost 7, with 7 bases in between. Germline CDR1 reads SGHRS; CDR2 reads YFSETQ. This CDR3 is CASSLDSNGELFF. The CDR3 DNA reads TGCGCCAGCAGCTTGGACTCGAACGGGGAGCTGTTTTTT.

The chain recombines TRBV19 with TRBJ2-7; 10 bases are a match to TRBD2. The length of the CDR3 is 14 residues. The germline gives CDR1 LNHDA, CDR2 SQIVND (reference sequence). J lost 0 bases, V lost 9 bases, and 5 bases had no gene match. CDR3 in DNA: TGTGCCAGCGGACTAGCGGCTTACTCCTACGAGCAGTACTTC. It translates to CASGLAAYSYEQYF.

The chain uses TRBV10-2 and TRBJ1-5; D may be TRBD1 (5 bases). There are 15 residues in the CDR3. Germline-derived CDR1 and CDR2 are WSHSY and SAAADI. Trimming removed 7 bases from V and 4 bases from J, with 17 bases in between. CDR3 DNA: TGCGCCAGCATGTGGACAATGGGGGGTAATCAGCCCCAGCATTTT. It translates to CASMWTMGGNQPQHF.

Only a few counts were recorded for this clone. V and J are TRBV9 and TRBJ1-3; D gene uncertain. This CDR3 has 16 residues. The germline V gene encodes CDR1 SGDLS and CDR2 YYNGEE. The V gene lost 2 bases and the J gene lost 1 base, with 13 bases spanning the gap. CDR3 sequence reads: CASSVSPEGSGNTIYF. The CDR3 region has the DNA TGTGCCAGCAGCGTTTCCCCGGAGGGATCTGGAAACACCATATATTTT.

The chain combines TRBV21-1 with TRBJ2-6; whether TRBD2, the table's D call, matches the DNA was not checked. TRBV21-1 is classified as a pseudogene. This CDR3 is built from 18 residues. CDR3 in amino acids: CASSKARGHCSGANVLTF. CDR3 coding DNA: TGTGCCAGCAGCAAAGCGCGGGGCCATTGCTCTGGGGCCAACGTCCTGACTTTC.

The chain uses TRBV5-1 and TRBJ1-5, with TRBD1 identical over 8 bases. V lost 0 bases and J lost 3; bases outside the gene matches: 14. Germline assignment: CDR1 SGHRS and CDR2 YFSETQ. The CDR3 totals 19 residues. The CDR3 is CASSLAIRQGATLNQPQHF. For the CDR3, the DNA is TGCGCCAGCAGCTTGGCCATAAGGCAGGGGGCTACCCTCAATCAGCCCCAGCATTTT.

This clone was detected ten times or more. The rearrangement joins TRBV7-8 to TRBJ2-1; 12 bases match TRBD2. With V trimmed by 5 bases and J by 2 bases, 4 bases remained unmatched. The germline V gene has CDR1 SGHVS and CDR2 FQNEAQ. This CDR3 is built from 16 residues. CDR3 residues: CASSRLAGVTYNEQFF. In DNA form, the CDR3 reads TGTGCCAGCAGCCGACTAGCGGGAGTAACCTACAATGAGCAGTTCTTC. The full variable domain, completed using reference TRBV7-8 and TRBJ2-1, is GAGVSQSPRYKVAKRGQDVALRCDPISGHVSLFWYQQALGQGPEFLTYFQNEAQLDKSGLPSDRFFAERPEGSVSTLKIQRTQQEDSAVYLCASSRLAGVTYNEQFFGPGTRLTVL.

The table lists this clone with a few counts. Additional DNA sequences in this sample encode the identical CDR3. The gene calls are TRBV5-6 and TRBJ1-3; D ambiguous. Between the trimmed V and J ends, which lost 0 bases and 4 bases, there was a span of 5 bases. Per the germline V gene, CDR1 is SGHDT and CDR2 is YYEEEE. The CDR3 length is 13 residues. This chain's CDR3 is CASSLDSGNTIYF. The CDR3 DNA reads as TGTGCCAGCAGCTTGGATTCAGGAAACACCATATATTTT.

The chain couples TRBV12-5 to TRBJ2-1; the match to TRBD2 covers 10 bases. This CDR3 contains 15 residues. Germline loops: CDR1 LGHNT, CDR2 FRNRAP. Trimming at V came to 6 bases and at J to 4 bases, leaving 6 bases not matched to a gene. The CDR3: CASGQLAGKYNEQFF. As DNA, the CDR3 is TGTGCTAGTGGCCAACTAGCGGGGAAATACAATGAGCAGTTCTTC.

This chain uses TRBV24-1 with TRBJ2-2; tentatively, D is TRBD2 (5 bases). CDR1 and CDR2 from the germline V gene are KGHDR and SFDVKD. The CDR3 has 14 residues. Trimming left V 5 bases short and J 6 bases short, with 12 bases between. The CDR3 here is CATSGGELSGELFF. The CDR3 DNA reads TGTGCCACCAGTGGTGGGGAGCTTTCCGGGGAGCTGTTTTTT.

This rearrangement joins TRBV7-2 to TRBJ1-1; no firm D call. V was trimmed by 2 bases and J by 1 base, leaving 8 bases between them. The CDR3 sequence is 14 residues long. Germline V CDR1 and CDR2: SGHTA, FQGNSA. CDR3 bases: TGTGCCAGCAGCTTATTCCCGGGGAACACTGAAGCTTTCTTT. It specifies CASSLFPGNTEAFF.